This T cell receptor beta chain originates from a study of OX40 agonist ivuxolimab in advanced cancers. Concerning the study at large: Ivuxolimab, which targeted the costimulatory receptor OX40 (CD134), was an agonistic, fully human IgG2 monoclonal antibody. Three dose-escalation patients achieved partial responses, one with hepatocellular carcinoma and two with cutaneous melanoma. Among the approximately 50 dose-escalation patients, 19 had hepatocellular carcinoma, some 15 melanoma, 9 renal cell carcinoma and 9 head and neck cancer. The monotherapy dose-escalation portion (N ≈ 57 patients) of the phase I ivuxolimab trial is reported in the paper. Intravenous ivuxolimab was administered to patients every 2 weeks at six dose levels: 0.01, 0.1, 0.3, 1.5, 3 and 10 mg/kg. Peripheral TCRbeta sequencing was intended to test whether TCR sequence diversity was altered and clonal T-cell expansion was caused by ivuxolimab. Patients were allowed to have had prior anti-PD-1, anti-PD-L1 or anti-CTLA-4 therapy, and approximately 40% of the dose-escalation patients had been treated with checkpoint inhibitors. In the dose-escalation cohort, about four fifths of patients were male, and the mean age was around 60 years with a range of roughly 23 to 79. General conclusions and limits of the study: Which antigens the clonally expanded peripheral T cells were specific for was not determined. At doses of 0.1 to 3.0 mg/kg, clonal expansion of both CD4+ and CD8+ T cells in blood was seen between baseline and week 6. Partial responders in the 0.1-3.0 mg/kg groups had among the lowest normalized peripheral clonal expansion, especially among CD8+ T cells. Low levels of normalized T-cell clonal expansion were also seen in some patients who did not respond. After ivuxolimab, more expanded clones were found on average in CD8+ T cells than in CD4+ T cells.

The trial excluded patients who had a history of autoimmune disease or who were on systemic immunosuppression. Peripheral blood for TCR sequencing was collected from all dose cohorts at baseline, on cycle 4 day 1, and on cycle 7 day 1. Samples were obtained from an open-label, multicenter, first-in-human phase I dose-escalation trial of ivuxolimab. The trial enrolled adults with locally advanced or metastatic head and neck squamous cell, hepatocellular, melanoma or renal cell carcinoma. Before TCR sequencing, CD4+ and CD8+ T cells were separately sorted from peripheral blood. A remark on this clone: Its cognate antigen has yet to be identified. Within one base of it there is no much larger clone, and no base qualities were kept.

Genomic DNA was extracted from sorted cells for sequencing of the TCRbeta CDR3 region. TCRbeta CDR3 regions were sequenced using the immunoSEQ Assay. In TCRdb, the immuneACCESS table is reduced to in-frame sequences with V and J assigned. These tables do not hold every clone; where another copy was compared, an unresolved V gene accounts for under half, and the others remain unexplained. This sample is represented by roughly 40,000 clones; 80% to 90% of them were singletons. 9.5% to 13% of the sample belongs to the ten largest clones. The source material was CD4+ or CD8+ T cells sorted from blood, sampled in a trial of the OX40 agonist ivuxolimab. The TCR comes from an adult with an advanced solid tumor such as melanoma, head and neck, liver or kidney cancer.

The CDR3 reads CASSDPGSSYNSPLHF. The nucleotide sequence is TGTGCCAGCAGCGACCCCGGAAGCTCCTATAATTCACCCCTCCACTTT. The receptor chain draws on TRBV9 and TRBJ1-6, with the D gene call left open. V was cut back by 3 bases and J by 0 bases, leaving a gap of 10 bases between them. The CDR3 runs 16 amino acids, cysteine and phenylalanine included. Only the CDR3 portion is preserved as DNA: 48 bases, with reading frame beginning at the first base. CDR1 and CDR2, per the germline V gene, are SGDLS and YYNGEE. Reference TRBV9 and TRBJ1-6 genes cover what lies past the CDR3, so the full variable domain is DSGVTQTPKHLITATGQRVTLRCSPRSGDLSVYWYQQSLDQGLQFLIQYYNGEERAKGNILERFSAQQFPDLHSELNLSSLELGDSALYFCASSDPGSSYNSPLHFGNGTRLTVT.